This TCR beta chain comes out of a study of PD-L1 blockade in urothelial cancer. Study context: Blood gave a median about 140,000 T cells.

Time point denoted: pretreatment peripheral blood. All patients carried locally advanced or metastatic urothelial carcinoma. Points on this clone: The antigen is undetermined.

Germline V lookup: CDR1 MNHNS, CDR2 SASEGT. The CDR3 has 17 amino acids. V was shortened by 4 bases and J by 9 bases, with 28 bases between the two germline ends. The protocol was immunoSEQ multiplex PCR, while the TCRdb copy is restricted to in-frame clones and leaves out a portion. Of about 52,000 clones listed, around 79% were seen once; the top ten hold 3.5% to 4.5%. Study outcomes and limitations: Lower than median blood TCR clonality before treatment predicted better survival.

The input for sequencing was PBMCs, taken around atezolizumab (anti-PD-L1) treatment. The receptor's source is a man in his 70s with urothelial cancer. The V call is TRBV6-1, the J call TRBJ2-7, with D hard to call. The CDR3 loop is CASSAPVSRGTVRVQYF. In DNA form, the CDR3 reads TGTGCCAGCAGTGCCCCCGTCAGTAGAGGCACCGTACGTGTGCAGTACTTC.